This is a list of T cell receptor beta chains from one sample in a study of T cells expressing NK-cell markers. For each CDR3 protein, TCRdb gives one entry from its re-call of the 5' RACE reads, without DNA. Across 300,000 to 500,000 distinct CDR3 sequences, the top ten clones capture about 10% of the sample. The source material was blood T cells: a sorted CD56 or NKG2C T cell subset, CD4+ or CD8+ T cells, or bulk PBMC T cells (not recorded which). The receptors were sampled from a woman in her forties or fifties in good health. Both conserved end residues are part of each CDR3.

TRBV5-6	TRBJ2-7	CASSWGGQYEQYF
TRBV3-1	TRBJ2-1	CASSQDLAGGSNEQFF
TRBV5-5	TRBJ1-2	CASSFASEGYGYTF
TRBV7-9	TRBJ2-1	CASSEKGYEQFF
TRBV4-1	TRBJ2-5	CASSQDDGRARLGETQYF
TRBV5-1	TRBJ1-3	CASKLQGTGNTIYF
TRBV11-2	TRBJ1-1	CASSLDTYRRANTEAFF
TRBV25-1	TRBJ2-5	CASSVAGEGETQYF
TRBV18	TRBJ2-1	CASSSGPYNEQFF
TRBV5-1	TRBJ2-1	CASSLSVSGSIDNEQFF
TRBV4-2	TRBJ1-2	CASSRDRGSSNYGYTF
TRBV9	TRBJ2-2	CASSDSGRLIGELFF
TRBV7-9	TRBJ1-1	CASSSGLSGRGKRNTEAFF
TRBV24-1	TRBJ2-2	CATSDLLAGTGELFF
TRBV7-2	TRBJ1-1	CASSLVEFTEAFF
TRBV6-6	TRBJ1-5	CATSGIPNQPQHF
TRBV10-3	TRBJ2-7	CAISESFGTGSGRPPYEQYF
TRBV25-1	TRBJ1-1	CASTAGLGTEAFF
TRBV5-1	TRBJ2-5	CASGGGSAGETQYF
TRBV11-1	TRBJ2-1	CASSTLDSPEEQFF
TRBV7-9	TRBJ2-5	CASSYPGLAGFLETQYF
TRBV20-1	TRBJ2-1	CSARAGLARGNEQFF